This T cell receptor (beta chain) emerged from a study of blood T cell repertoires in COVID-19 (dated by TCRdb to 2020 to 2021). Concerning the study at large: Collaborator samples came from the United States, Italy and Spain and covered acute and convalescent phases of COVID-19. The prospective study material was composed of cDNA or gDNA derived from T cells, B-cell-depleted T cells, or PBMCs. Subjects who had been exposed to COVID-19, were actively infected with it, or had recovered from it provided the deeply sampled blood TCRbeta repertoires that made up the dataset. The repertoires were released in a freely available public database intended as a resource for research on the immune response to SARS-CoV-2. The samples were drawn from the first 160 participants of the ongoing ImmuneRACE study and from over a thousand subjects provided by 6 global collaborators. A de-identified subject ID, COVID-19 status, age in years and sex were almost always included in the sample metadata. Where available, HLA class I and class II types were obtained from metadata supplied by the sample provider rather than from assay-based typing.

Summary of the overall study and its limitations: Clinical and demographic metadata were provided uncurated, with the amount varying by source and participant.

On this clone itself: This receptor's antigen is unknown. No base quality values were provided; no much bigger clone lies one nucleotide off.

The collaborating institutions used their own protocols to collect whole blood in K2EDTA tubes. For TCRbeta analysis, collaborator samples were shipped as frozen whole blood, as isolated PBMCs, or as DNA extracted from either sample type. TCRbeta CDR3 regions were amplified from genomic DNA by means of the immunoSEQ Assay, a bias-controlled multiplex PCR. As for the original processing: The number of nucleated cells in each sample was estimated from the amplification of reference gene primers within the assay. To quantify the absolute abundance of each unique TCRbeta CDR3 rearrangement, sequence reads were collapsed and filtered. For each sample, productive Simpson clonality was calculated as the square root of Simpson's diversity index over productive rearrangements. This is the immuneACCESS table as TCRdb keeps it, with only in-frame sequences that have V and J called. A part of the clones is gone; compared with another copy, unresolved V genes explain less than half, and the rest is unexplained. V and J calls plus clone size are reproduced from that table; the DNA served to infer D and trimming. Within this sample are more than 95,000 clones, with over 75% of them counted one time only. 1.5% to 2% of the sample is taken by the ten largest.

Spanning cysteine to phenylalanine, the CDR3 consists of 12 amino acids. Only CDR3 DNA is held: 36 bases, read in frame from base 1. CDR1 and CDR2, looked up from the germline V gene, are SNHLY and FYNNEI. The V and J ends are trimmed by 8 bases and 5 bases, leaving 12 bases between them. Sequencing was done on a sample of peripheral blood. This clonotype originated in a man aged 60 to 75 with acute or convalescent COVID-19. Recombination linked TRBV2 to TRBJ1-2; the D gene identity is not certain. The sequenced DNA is TGTGCCAGCTTGAGTGCCGATTATGGCTACACCTTC. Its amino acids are CASLSADYGYTF.